Shown below are 13 T cell receptor beta chains from a single sample sequenced in a study of T cells after yellow fever vaccination. Each CDR3 protein gets one entry after TCRdb re-called the 5' RACE reads with MiXCR. Of 300,000 to 450,000 distinct CDR3 sequences listed, 7% to 10% are singletons. This specimen was PBMCs, taken more than 35 days after the first yellow fever vaccination. These TCRs come from a man younger than 30 who received the YFV17D yellow fever vaccine.

This sequence joins TRBV5-1 and TRBJ1-1, with D possibly TRBD1 on 5 matching bases. The CDR3 has 13 amino acids. From germline, CDR1 is SGHRS and CDR2 YFSETQ. The V end lost 0 bases, the J end lost 7 bases, and 10 bases lay between the germline ends. CDR3: CASSLDQGREAFF. The CDR3 coding sequence is TGCGCCAGCAGCTTGGATCAGGGCCGTGAAGCTTTCTTT.

This clonotype showed up just a few times. In DNA, the CDR3 is TGTGCCAGCAGAGAGGGACTGTTCAATTCACCCCTCCACTTT. Amino acid sequence: CASREGLFNSPLHF. This chain joins TRBV7-9 and TRBJ1-6; D perhaps matches TRBD1 (5 bases). CDR3 length equals 14 residues. The germline V and J ends were trimmed by 6 bases and 7 bases, with 13 bases remaining between them. From germline, CDR1 is SEHNR and CDR2 FQNEAQ (reference sequence).

The V gene is TRBV10-2, the J gene TRBJ2-5; 8 bases are shared with TRBD2. J was trimmed by 2 bases and V by 7 bases; bases with no gene match: 9. The V gene's germline CDR1 is WSHSY and CDR2 SAAADI. The CDR3 has 15 amino acids. CDR3 loop: CASNGGRGGQETQYF. The DNA of the CDR3 is TGCGCCAGCAACGGAGGACGGGGGGGACAAGAGACCCAGTACTTC.

This clonotype was detected many times. This chain joins TRBV6-2 or TRBV6-3 and TRBJ2-7; D may be TRBD1 (6 bases). The V end lost 5 bases, the J end lost 2 bases, and 10 bases lay between the germline ends. Germline V CDR1 and CDR2: MNHEY, SVGEGT. The CDR3 spans 13 residues. Here the CDR3 DNA reads TGTGCCAGCAGTACCGGGACAACCTACGAGCAGTACGTC. Protein sequence: CASSTGTTYEQYV.

V gene TRBV9 combines with J gene TRBJ2-3, with TRBD2 matching over 8 bases. This CDR3 has 17 residues. The V and J ends lost 0 bases and 0 bases, in that order; junction bases with no gene match: 6. Looked up from germline, CDR1 is SGDLS and CDR2 is YYNGEE. The CDR3 coding sequence is TGTGCCAGCAGCGTAGACGGGGGGGGCGGAAGCACAGATACGCAGTATTTT. This gives the protein CASSVDGGGGSTDTQYF.

The chain employs TRBV5-4 and TRBJ2-1; 9 nucleotides agree with TRBD2. Germline V gene sequence: CDR1 SGHNT, CDR2 YYREEE (reference sequence). The CDR3 length is 15 residues. Trimming cost V 3 bases and J 4 bases; bases outside gene matches: 5. The CDR3 here is CASSSGRGGYNEQFF. In DNA, the CDR3 is TGTGCCAGCAGCTCCGGGCGGGGGGGATACAATGAGCAGTTCTTC.

To note about this clonotype: The junction and the germline gene differ at one end; a read error may be behind it. J is TRBJ2-1 and V is TRBV10-3; tentatively, D is TRBD2 (7 bases). The CDR3 runs to 18 residues. Germline V gene data show CDR1 as ENHRY and CDR2 as SYGVKD. The CDR3 region is CTISLRGGVSFSYNEQFF. DNA of the CDR3: TGTACCATCAGTTTAAGGGGGGGCGTTAGTTTTTCCTACAATGAGCAGTTCTTC.

The gene calls are TRBV29-1 and TRBJ2-5; D remains unclear. Germline CDR1 and CDR2: SQVTM and ANQGSEA. The CDR3 spans 14 residues. Trimming took off 7 bases at V and 5 bases at J, with 20 bases between the two ends. The CDR3 region is CSAQEVELWETQYF. In nucleotides, the CDR3 is TGCAGCGCCCAAGAGGTTGAGTTGTGGGAGACCCAGTACTTC. Combining the CDR3 with reference TRBV29-1 and TRBJ2-5 gives the whole variable domain SAVISQKPSRDICQRGTSLTIQCQVDSQVTMMFWYRQQPGQSLTLIATANQGSEATYESGFVIDKFPISRPNLTFSTLTVSNMSPEDSSIYLCSAQEVELWETQYFGPGTRLLVL.

At least ten counts were recorded for this clonotype. The chain carries TRBV11-3 and TRBJ2-1; 8 bases map to TRBD2. Germline trimming cut 0 bases from V and 6 bases from J; bases unmatched to any gene: 4. The CDR3 sequence is 15 residues long. Germline assignment: CDR1 SGHNT and CDR2 YENEEA. The CDR3 DNA reads TGTGCCAGCAGCTTAGAGCGGGGGGCTATCAATGAGCAGTTCTTC. Its translation: CASSLERGAINEQFF.

This clonotype occurred a few times. The V gene is TRBV30, the J gene TRBJ2-7; perhaps TRBD2 as D (6 bases). Germline values: CDR1 GTSNPN, CDR2 SVGIG (reference sequence). V was cut by 2 bases and J by 0 bases, with 11 bases left in between. This CDR3 region has 14 residues. DNA for the CDR3: TGTGCCTGGAGTAACGGCGGGACCTCCTACGAGCAGTACTTC. Protein product: CAWSNGGTSYEQYF.

The V and J genes are TRBV18 and TRBJ1-6, with 9 bases fitting TRBD1. V shed 0 bases and J 8 bases; nucleotides not matched to a gene: 2. This CDR3 has 15 amino acids. Germline loops: CDR1 KGHSH, CDR2 LQKENI. The CDR3 loop reads CASSPPGQGDSPLHF. CDR3 bases: TGTGCCAGCTCACCACCGGGACAGGGAGATTCACCCCTCCACTTT.

In its sample, this clonotype was seen a few times. This rearrangement joins TRBV7-2 to TRBJ1-4, with D possibly TRBD1 on 6 matching bases. This CDR3 spans 14 amino acids. V was pared by 6 bases and J by 6 bases, with 14 bases between. CDR1 and CDR2 (germline): SGHTA, FQGNSA. The CDR3 coding sequence is TGTGCCAGCAGTTCCACAGGGTGGGATGAAAAACTGTTTTTT. Amino acids: CASSSTGWDEKLFF.

V is TRBV15 and J is TRBJ2-7; TRBD2 matches at 13 bases. Germline lookup yields CDR1 LNHNV and CDR2 YYDKDF (reference sequence). Trimming removed 11 bases from V and 4 bases from J; junction bases left unmatched: 8. This CDR3 is 14 amino acids long. In DNA form, the CDR3 reads TGTGCCCCTTGGACTAGCGGGGGCTATTACGAGCAGTACGTC. Amino acid sequence: CAPWTSGGYYEQYV.